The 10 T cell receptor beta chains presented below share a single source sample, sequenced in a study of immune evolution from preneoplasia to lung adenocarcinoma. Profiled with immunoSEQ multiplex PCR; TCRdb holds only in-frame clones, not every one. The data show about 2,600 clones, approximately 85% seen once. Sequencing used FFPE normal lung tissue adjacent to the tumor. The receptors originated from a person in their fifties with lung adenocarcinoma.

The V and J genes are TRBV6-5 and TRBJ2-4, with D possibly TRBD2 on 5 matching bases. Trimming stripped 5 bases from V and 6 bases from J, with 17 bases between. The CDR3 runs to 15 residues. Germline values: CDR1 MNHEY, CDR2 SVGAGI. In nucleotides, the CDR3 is TGTGCCAGCAGTCTCCGAGGGATGGGCAGAAACATTCAGTACTTC. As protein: CASSLRGMGRNIQYF.

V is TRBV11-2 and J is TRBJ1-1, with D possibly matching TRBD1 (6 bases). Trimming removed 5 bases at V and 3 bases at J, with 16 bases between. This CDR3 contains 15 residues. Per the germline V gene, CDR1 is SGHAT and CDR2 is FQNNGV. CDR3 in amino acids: CASSPGRGVDTEAFF. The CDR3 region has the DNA TGTGCCAGCAGCCCAGGCAGGGGAGTGGACACTGAAGCTTTCTTT.

CDR3 in DNA: TGTGCCAGCAGTTTACTAGCGGGAGTCTCCTACAATGAGCAGTTCTTC. The encoded protein is CASSLLAGVSYNEQFF. V is TRBV28 and J is TRBJ2-1, with 10 bases fitting TRBD2. V gave up 2 bases and J gave up 0 bases; unmatched junction bases: 1. The germline CDR1 and CDR2 sequences are MDHEN and SYDVKM. The CDR3 has 16 residues. The whole variable domain, remainder taken from reference TRBV28 and TRBJ2-1, is DVKVTQSSRYLVKRTGEKVFLECVQDMDHENMFWYRQDPGLGLRLIYFSYDVKMKEKGDIPEGYSVSREKKERFSLILESASTNQTSMYLCASSLLAGVSYNEQFFGPGTRLTVL.

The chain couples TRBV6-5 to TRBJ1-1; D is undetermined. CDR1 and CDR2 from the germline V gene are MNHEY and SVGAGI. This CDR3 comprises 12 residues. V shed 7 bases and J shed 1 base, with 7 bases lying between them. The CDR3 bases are TGTGCCAGCAACGGTCCGAACACTGAAGCTTTCTTT. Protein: CASNGPNTEAFF.

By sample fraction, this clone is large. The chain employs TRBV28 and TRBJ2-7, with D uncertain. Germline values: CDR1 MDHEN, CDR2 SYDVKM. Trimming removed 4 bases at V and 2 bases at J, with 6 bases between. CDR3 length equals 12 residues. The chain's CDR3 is CASSSRTYEQYF. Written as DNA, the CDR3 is TGTGCCAGCAGTTCGCGAACCTACGAGCAGTACTTC. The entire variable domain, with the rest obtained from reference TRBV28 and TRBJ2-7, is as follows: DVKVTQSSRYLVKRTGEKVFLECVQDMDHENMFWYRQDPGLGLRLIYFSYDVKMKEKGDIPEGYSVSREKKERFSLILESASTNQTSMYLCASSSRTYEQYFGPGTRLTVT.

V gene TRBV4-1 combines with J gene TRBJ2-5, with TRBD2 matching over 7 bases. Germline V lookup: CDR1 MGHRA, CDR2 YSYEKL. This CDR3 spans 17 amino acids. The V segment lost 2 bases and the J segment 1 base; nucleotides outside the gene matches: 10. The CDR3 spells CASSQQSGGRGQETQYF. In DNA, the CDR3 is TGCGCCAGCAGCCAACAATCGGGGGGAAGGGGCCAAGAGACCCAGTACTTC.

The CDR3 sequence is CASSTIGSGLQETQYF. CDR3 DNA sequence: TGTGCCAGCAGCACCATAGGGTCAGGGCTACAAGAGACCCAGTACTTC. J is TRBJ2-5 and V is TRBV11-1; perhaps TRBD1 as D (5 bases). The germline V gene encodes CDR1 SGHAT and CDR2 FQDESV (reference sequence). This CDR3 has 16 residues. The V gene lost 5 bases and the J gene lost 2 bases, with 18 bases spanning the gap.

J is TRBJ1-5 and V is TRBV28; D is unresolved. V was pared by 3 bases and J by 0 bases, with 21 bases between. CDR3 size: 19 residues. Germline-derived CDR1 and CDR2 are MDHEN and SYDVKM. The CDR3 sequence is CASSFPRSRAAYSNQPQHF. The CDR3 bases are TGTGCCAGCAGTTTCCCCCGCTCAAGGGCAGCGTATAGCAATCAGCCCCAGCATTTT.

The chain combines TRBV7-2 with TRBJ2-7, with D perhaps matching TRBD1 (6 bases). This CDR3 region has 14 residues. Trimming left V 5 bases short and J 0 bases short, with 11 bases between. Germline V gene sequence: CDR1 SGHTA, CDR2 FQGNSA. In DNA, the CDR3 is TGTGCCAGCAGCAGAGACAGGAGCTCCTACGAGCAGTACTTC. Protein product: CASSRDRSSYEQYF. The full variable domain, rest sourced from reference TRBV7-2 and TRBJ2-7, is GAGVSQSPSNKVTEKGKDVELRCDPISGHTALYWYRQSLGQGLEFLIYFQGNSAPDKSGLPSDRFSAERTGGSVSTLTIQRTQQEDSAVYLCASSRDRSSYEQYFGPGTRLTVT.

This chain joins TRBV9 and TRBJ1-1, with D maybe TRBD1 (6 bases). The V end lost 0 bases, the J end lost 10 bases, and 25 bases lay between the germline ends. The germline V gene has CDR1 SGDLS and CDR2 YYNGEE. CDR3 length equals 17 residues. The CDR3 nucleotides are TGTGCCAGCAGCGTAGGGGGACACCAAGACGCACTTCGAGGAGCTTTCTTT. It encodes CASSVGGHQDALRGAFF.